Shown below are 13 T cell receptor beta chains from a single sample sequenced in a study of response to subunit inactivated influenza vaccine. TCRdb fed the RT-PCR reads into MiXCR, producing one record per CDR3 protein. The sample contains almost 600,000 distinct CDR3 sequences, about 15% of which appear only once. This specimen was PBMCs from blood, taken 12 days after vaccination. The receptor source for this set is a middle-aged man who received an inactivated influenza vaccine.

This clonotype was counted a few times. This chain uses TRBV24-1 with TRBJ2-3; weak D call: TRBD2 (6 bases). This CDR3 comprises 14 residues. V lost 3 bases to trimming and J lost 2 bases, with 8 bases between them. Germline V CDR1 and CDR2: KGHDR, SFDVKD. DNA for the CDR3: TGTGCCACCAGTGATCGGAGGGCCACAGATACGCAGTATTTT. It translates to CATSDRRATDTQYF.

In this sample, this clonotype turned up many times. The V and J genes are TRBV29-1 and TRBJ1-2, with 9 bases matching TRBD1. V shed 7 bases and J 0 bases; nucleotides not matched to a gene: 18. From germline, CDR1 is SQVTM and CDR2 ANQGSEA. CDR3 length: 18 amino acids. Here the CDR3 reads CSANLQGAPNQANYGYTF. CDR3 nucleotide sequence: TGCAGCGCTAACCTACAGGGGGCGCCGAACCAGGCTAACTATGGCTACACCTTC.

The chain has TRBV14 and TRBJ2-7; 8 bases align to TRBD2. Per germline, CDR1 SGHDN and CDR2 FVKESK. V shed 4 bases and J 7 bases; nucleotides not matched to a gene: 12. The CDR3 totals 15 residues. CDR3 bases: TGTGCCAGCAGCCCTATAGCGGGGAGCTGGGGGGAGCAGTACTTC. Its translation is CASSPIAGSWGEQYF.

This clonotype has a count of ten or more. The chain is built from TRBV12-3 or TRBV12-4 and TRBJ1-1; D ambiguous. The CDR3 totals 14 residues. The V and J ends lost 1 base and 2 bases respectively, with 8 bases between them. The CDR3 reads CASSLETSNTEAFF. CDR3 coding DNA: TGTGCCAGCAGTTTAGAAACAAGTAACACTGAAGCTTTCTTT.

The chain is built from TRBV11-2 and TRBJ2-1; TRBD2 agrees at 11 bases. J gave up 2 bases and V 4 bases, and 4 bases lay outside the gene matches. Germline CDR1 is SGHAT and CDR2 is FQNNGV. This CDR3 contains 16 residues. The CDR3 DNA sequence: TGTGCCAGCAGCTCAACTAGCGGGAGCACCTACAATGAGCAGTTCTTC. It yields the protein CASSSTSGSTYNEQFF.

V and J are TRBV5-6 and TRBJ2-5; tentative D call: TRBD2 (5 bases). V shed 0 bases and J shed 7 bases, with 13 bases lying between them. This CDR3 contains 14 residues. Germline V gives CDR1 SGHDT, CDR2 YYEEEE. This chain's CDR3 is CASSLEGLAGTQYF. In DNA form, the CDR3 reads TGTGCCAGCAGCTTGGAGGGCCTAGCTGGGACCCAGTACTTC.

This clonotype was observed a few times. Sequence at one end of the junction differs from germline and may be a read error. The chain has TRBV6-1 and TRBJ2-3; 8 bases align to TRBD1. The germline V gene encodes CDR1 MNHNS and CDR2 SASEGT. The CDR3 runs to 12 residues. The CDR3 nucleotides read TGTGCCAGCAGTGAAGGTGGGACAGGCGTGAATTTT. Encoded protein: CASSEGGTGVNF.

This chain connects TRBV20-1 to TRBJ2-2; D possibly corresponds to TRBD1 (5 bases). The CDR3 is made up of 16 amino acids. V was cut by 0 bases and J by 1 base, with 12 bases left in between. The germline gives CDR1 DFQATT, CDR2 SNEGSKA (reference sequence). The CDR3 bases are TGCAGTGCTAGAGATCCTAAAGACAGGAACACCGGGGAGCTGTTTTTT. Its translation: CSARDPKDRNTGELFF.

This clonotype occurred a few times. The V gene is TRBV5-8, the J gene TRBJ1-2; TRBD1 agrees at 9 bases. V lost 7 bases and J lost 5; bases outside the gene matches: 0. Germline V CDR1 and CDR2: SGHTS, YDEGEE. The CDR3 is made up of 11 amino acids. The CDR3 nucleotides read TGTGCCAGCGGGACAGGGTATGGCTACACCTTC. This codes for CASGTGYGYTF.

The genes are TRBV20-1 and TRBJ1-4; a weak D match, TRBD1 (6 bases). The CDR3 length is 13 residues. The V gene's germline CDR1 is DFQATT and CDR2 SNEGSKA (reference sequence). V was trimmed by 2 bases and J by 7 bases, leaving 11 bases between them. CDR3 residues: CSARQGWTEKLFF. The CDR3 DNA reads as TGCAGTGCTAGACAGGGGTGGACTGAAAAACTGTTTTTT.

This clonotype was detected a few times. The chain couples TRBV20-1 to TRBJ2-5; 8 bases map to TRBD2. Germline CDR1 DFQATT, CDR2 SNEGSKA (reference sequence). CDR3 length equals 15 residues. V shed 0 bases, J shed 4 bases, and the junction held 7 bases outside the gene matches. The DNA for the CDR3 is TGCAGTGCTAGAGATGCCCGGGGGGGCCTAGAGACCCAGTACTTC. Encoded protein: CSARDARGGLETQYF.

V is TRBV28 and J is TRBJ2-2; tentatively, D is TRBD2 (5 bases). Germline CDR1 reads MDHEN; CDR2 reads SYDVKM. V gave up 4 bases and J gave up 2 bases, with 17 bases separating them. The CDR3 runs to 17 residues. CDR3: CASSYPRGSSNTGELFF. CDR3 in DNA: TGTGCCAGCAGTTACCCCCGGGGTAGCAGCAACACCGGGGAGCTGTTTTTT. The complete variable domain, with remaining parts taken from reference TRBV28 and TRBJ2-2, reads DVKVTQSSRYLVKRTGEKVFLECVQDMDHENMFWYRQDPGLGLRLIYFSYDVKMKEKGDIPEGYSVSREKKERFSLILESASTNQTSMYLCASSYPRGSSNTGELFFGEGSRLTVL.

This clonotype was seen a few times. The gene calls are TRBV3-1 and TRBJ1-5, with D uncertain. CDR3 size: 13 residues. Between the trimmed V and J ends, which lost 5 bases and 6 bases, there was a span of 11 bases. CDR1 is LGHDT and CDR2 is YNNKEL in the germline V gene (reference sequence). This CDR3 reads CASSLTTSQPQHF. The CDR3 DNA reads TGTGCCAGCAGCTTAACTACCTCTCAGCCCCAGCATTTT.